This TCR beta chain appears in the sequencing data of a study of PD-L1 blockade in urothelial cancer. Study at large: Males with bladder-origin urothelial cancer constituted twenty-five of 29 patients. Investigators checked blood 3 weeks (second dose) and 6 weeks after treatment start.

Profiling relied on immunoSEQ multiplex PCR, and the TCRdb table lists in-frame clones only, not all of them. The sample has roughly 20,000 clones, roughly 90% seen once. J gave up 1 base and V 2 bases, and 5 bases lay outside the gene matches. Per germline, CDR1 SGHTA and CDR2 FQGTGA. The CDR3 is 17 amino acids. The chain carries TRBV7-3 and TRBJ2-5; 12 positions agree with TRBD2. The TCR sequence derives from a woman aged 55-69 years with urothelial cancer. The sequencing here drew on PBMCs, taken around atezolizumab (anti-PD-L1) treatment. CDR3 in amino acids: CASSLGWGLAGQETQYF. CDR3 DNA: TGTGCCAGCAGCTTAGGATGGGGACTAGCGGGCCAAGAGACCCAGTACTTC.